This TCR beta chain was identified in a study of post-analysis software for immune sequencing data. The study, taken as a whole, reports: Comparison of patients with controls showed 5 or 6 TRBV segments more frequent in patients, TRBV5-6, TRBV5-1 and TRBV20-1 among them. By F measure, strong co-clustering occurred among samples prepared in the same batch.

The CDR3 is 16 residues long. Looked up from germline, CDR1 is KGHSH and CDR2 is LQKENI. Points on this clonotype: Its specificity is unknown. The junction does not match germline at one end; this may be a read error.

Unique-molecular-identifier-tagged TCR beta cDNA libraries were used. Once roughly 1 to 10 million T cells were used, roughly 0.5 million cDNA molecules resulted. TCRdb re-called the PCR reads through MiXCR, storing one row per CDR3 protein. Of roughly 730,000 distinct CDR3 sequences in the sample, 30% are singletons; the top ten hold more than 0.55%. This clonotype was sampled from a girl aged 5-17 years with multiple sclerosis. The chain carries TRBV18 and TRBJ2-5; 7 bases map to TRBD1. The DNA end is more similar to TRBJ2-7, so the J call may be wrong. The sample comprised blood. The CDR3 reads CAGSPLRTGRVGEQYF. The CDR3 DNA sequence: TGTGCCGGCTCACCTCTCCGGACAGGTCGGGTGGGCGAGCAGTACTTC.